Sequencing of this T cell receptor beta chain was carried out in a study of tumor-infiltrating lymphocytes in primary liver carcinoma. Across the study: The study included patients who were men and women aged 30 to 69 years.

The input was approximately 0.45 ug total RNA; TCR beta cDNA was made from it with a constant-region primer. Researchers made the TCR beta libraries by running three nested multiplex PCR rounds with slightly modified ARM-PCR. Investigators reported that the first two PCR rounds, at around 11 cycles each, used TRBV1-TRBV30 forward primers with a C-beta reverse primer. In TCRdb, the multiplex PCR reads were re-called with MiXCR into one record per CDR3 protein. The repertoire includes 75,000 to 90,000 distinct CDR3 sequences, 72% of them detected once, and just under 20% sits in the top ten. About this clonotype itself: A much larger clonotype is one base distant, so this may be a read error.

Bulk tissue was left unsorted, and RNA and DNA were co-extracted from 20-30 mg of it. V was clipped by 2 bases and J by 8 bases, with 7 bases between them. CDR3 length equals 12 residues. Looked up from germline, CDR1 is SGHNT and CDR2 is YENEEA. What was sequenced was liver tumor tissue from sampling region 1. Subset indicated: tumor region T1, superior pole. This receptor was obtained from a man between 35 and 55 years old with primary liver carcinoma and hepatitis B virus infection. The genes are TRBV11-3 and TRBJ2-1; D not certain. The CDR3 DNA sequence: TGTGCCAGCAGCTTAAATGTCGATGAGCAGTTCTTC. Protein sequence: CASSLNVDEQFF.